The rows below give T cell receptor beta chains drawn from one sample of a study of shared clonotypes between healthy human individuals. Assay: immunoSEQ multiplex PCR; the TCRdb copy retains only in-frame clones and omits some. The repertoire has 800,000 to 950,000 clones, 90% to 98% of them found once; the top ten carry about 0.25%. The sample was naive CD8+ T cells sorted from blood. These receptors were collected from a man aged 30 to 39 in good health. CDR3s include the opening cysteine and the closing phenylalanine or tryptophan.

>TRBJ2-3|15|TRBV9
CASSARTGTTDTQYF
>TRBJ1-5|14|TRBV7-8
CASSRTAESQPQHF
>TRBJ2-1|15|TRBV11-3
CASSPRIGAYNEQFF
>TRBJ2-3|15|TRBV7-3
CASSLAGGLVDTQYF
>TRBJ2-3|12|TRBV9
CASSVETDTQYF
>TRBJ2-1|17|TRBV9
CASSAGLDLASYNEQFF
>TRBJ2-5|16|TRBV7-8
CASSLGVIFTQETQYF
>TRBJ2-7|14|TRBV4-3
CASSQDSRAYEQYF
>TRBJ2-3|11|TRBV27
CASSNQDTQYF
>TRBJ2-4|18|TRBV11-2
CASSKEVGRENGKNIQYF
>TRBJ2-3|14|TRBV10-1
CASSDRANTDTQYF
>TRBJ2-1|14|TRBV7-9
CASSLGGLAGLQFF
>TRBJ2-7|11|TRBV5-1
CASSQGPEQYF
>TRBJ2-2|14|TRBV10-2
CASRLDQNTGELFF
>TRBJ2-5|18|TRBV7-9
CASSPASGRPTLQETQYF
>TRBJ2-1|13|TRBV5-1
CASKNEVLFEQFF
>TRBJ2-3|15|TRBV30
CAWSSSGLGTDTQYF
>TRBJ2-1|16|TRBV4-3
CASSPGGVAGYNEQFF
>TRBJ1-2|14|TRBV9
CASSSRQGDYGYTF
>TRBJ1-1|15|TRBV4-3
CASSLKPDSKTEAFF
>TRBJ1-3|14|TRBV6-5
CASRALTSGNTIYF
>TRBJ2-7|16|TRBV7-9
CASSKQGASGFYEQYF
>TRBJ2-5|16|TRBV7-2
CASSSDGTAAFEAQYF
>TRBJ2-7|13|TRBV2
CASSASGRHEQYF
>TRBJ2-7|12|TRBV7-9
CASLAPSYEQYF
>TRBJ2-5|14|TRBV27
CASSLSMTKWPQYF
>TRBJ1-5|15|TRBV7-9
CASSGGDRTYGPQHF
>TRBJ2-7|13|TRBV30
CAWSDGAAYEQYF
>TRBJ2-7|14|TRBV5-6
CASSLALRPYEQYF
>TRBJ2-5|16|TRBV27
CASSPLSDRAEETQYF
>TRBJ2-7|14|TRBV7-9
CASRPGLVSYEQYF
>TRBJ1-2|12|TRBV29-1
CSVEDTNYGYTF
>TRBJ1-1|14|TRBV5-5
CASSLVALDTEAFF
>TRBJ2-3|14|TRBV5-1
CASSLVAGADTQYF
>TRBJ2-1|15|TRBV7-9
CASSYGLGSYNEQFF
>TRBJ2-4|16|TRBV7-9
CASSLLPGTSKNIQYF
>TRBJ2-7|14|TRBV5-1
CASSRQGARNEQYF
>TRBJ2-7|15|TRBV6-6
CASSYARQGSYEQYF
>TRBJ2-3|17|TRBV7-2
CASSLDRSAEDTDTQYF
>TRBJ1-5|16|TRBV4-1
CASSQGASNSNQPQHF
>TRBJ2-7|15|TRBV27
CASSRRGQSSYEQYF
>TRBJ2-1|15|TRBV5-5
CASSSPQGADNEQFF
>TRBJ2-7|15|TRBV29-1
CSVPNVRGLRYEQYF
>TRBJ1-2|14|TRBV11-2
CASSETNRDHGYTF
>TRBJ1-2|13|TRBV5-4
CASSGDRDYGYTF
>TRBJ2-1|11|TRBV11-2
CASSAGVEQFF
>TRBJ2-5|13|TRBV11-2
CASSPTGAETQYF
>TRBJ2-7|14|TRBV7-9
CASSLVQRSYEQYF
>TRBJ1-2|13|TRBV7-9
CASSLRQPRGYTF